Below, 2 T cell receptor beta chains from the same sample are listed, as sequenced in a study of early T cells in non-severe SARS-CoV-2 infection. One entry per CDR3 protein, called by TCRdb with MiXCR from the 5' RACE reads. The top ten clones hold 3% to 5% of a sample with roughly 26,000 distinct CDR3 sequences, less than 6.5% of them seen once. Specimen: whole blood. These TCRs come from an adult who was a healthcare worker with PCR-confirmed SARS-CoV-2 infection or an uninfected control (not recorded which).

The table lists this clonotype with many counts. The chain joins TRBV3-2 to TRBJ2-5; the table calls TRBD1, which could not be checked here. TRBV3-2 is noted as a pseudogene. The CDR3 sequence is 16 residues long. CDR3 DNA: TGTGCCAGCAGCCAGTATATCCGGGCTCCCAGTAAGACCCAGTACTTC. Translation gives CASSQYIRAPSKTQYF.

This clonotype was observed at least ten times. The genes are TRBV29-1 and TRBJ2-1; D remains unclear. The V gene's germline CDR1 is SQVTM and CDR2 ANQGSEA. The CDR3 is made up of 13 amino acids. V lost 3 bases and J lost 0, with 6 bases in between. CDR3 amino acids: CSVDRSSYNEQFF. CDR3 in DNA: TGCAGCGTTGACAGGAGCTCCTACAATGAGCAGTTCTTC.